This T cell receptor beta chain was identified during a study of spatial heterogeneity in lung cancer. Study in general: Alpha-chain sequences were detected in numbers that were consistently lower than beta-chain sequences.

The time point is: sample taken at primary tumor resection. Unsorted tumor, nontumor lung tissue or cryopreserved PBMC supplied the whole RNA. This clonotype has a count of ten or more. TCRdb re-analysed the 5' RACE reads in MiXCR, keeping a single row per CDR3 protein. The repertoire includes tens of thousands of distinct CDR3 sequences, approximately 12% of them detected once, and about 41% sits in the top ten. The junction had 6 bases not matched to a gene; V was cut back by 3 bases and J by 4 bases. CDR3 length: 16 residues. Germline V gives CDR1 SGHNT, CDR2 YENEEA. This specimen consisted of PBMCs, obtained at surgery. J is TRBJ1-1 and V is TRBV11-3, with 12 bases that match TRBD1. The receptor was isolated from a male donor with early-stage non-small cell lung cancer. The CDR3 sequence: CASSLGQGAGGTEAFF. CDR3 bases: TGTGCCAGCAGCTTGGGACAGGGGGCCGGAGGCACTGAAGCTTTCTTT. Based on the CDR3 plus reference TRBV11-3 and TRBJ1-1, the full variable domain is EAGVVQSPRYKIIEKKQPVAFWCNPISGHNTLYWYLQNLGQGPELLIRYENEEAVDDSQLPKDRFSAERLKGVDSTLKIQPAELGDSAVYLCASSLGQGAGGTEAFFGQGTRLTVV.